Below are 10 T cell receptor beta chains sequenced from a single sample in a study of CD8+CD57+ T cells in acquired aplastic anemia. The TCR beta profiling, which covered VDJ combination and CDR3 sequence, was carried out using genomic DNA as the template. In TCRdb, the reads were re-called with MiXCR into one record per CDR3 protein. The table includes some 410,000 distinct CDR3 sequences, roughly 64% detected once. What was sequenced was sorted CD4+, CD8+, or CD8+CD57+ T cells (not recorded which) from PBMCs. The receptors shown here come from a human donor in good health, serving as a control.

Comment on this clonotype: Its ends do not fully match the called genes, so a read error is possible. The V gene is TRBV7-8, the J gene TRBJ1-4; D is undetermined. CDR1 SGHVS and CDR2 FQNEAQ come from the germline V gene. The CDR3 sequence is 14 residues long. The CDR3 nucleotides are TGTGCCAGCACCCCGAGAGCGAGGGATGAAGAAACGCAGTTT. Translated, it gives CASTPRARDEETQF.

The chain joins TRBV29-1 to TRBJ1-2; D possibly corresponds to TRBD1 (5 bases). The germline V and J ends were trimmed by 7 bases and 5 bases, with 11 bases remaining between them. Germline-derived CDR1 and CDR2 are SQVTM and ANQGSEA. The CDR3 contains 11 residues. The CDR3 loop reads CSGQGAYGYTF. The DNA of the CDR3 is TGCAGCGGGCAGGGAGCTTATGGCTACACCTTC.

This chain uses TRBV7-2 with TRBJ2-2; D is ambiguous. Germline values: CDR1 SGHTA, CDR2 FQGNSA. The CDR3 extends over 15 amino acids. Trimming shortened V by 5 bases and J by 17 bases, and 27 bases separated the two germline ends. The CDR3 region is CASSESTHHTQYFFF. DNA for the CDR3: TGTGCCAGCAGCGAAAGTACCCATCATACGCAGTATTTTTTTTTT.

About this clonotype: A read error may produce the germline difference seen at one junction end. This sequence joins TRBV7-6 and TRBJ1-2; D is possibly TRBD1 (6 bases). The CDR3 spans 14 residues. The germline gives CDR1 SGHVS, CDR2 FNYEAQ. The CDR3 loop reads CASSLRLQGRTNTF. CDR3 sequence (DNA): TGTGCTAGCAGCTTACGACTACAGGGAAGAACCAACACCTTC.

CDR3 nucleotides: TGTGCCAGCAGCCAACCTGAAGGGCATGGGTCCTACGAGCAGTACTTC. As protein: CASSQPEGHGSYEQYF. The chain is built from TRBV14 and TRBJ2-7; D remains unclear. Germline V gene sequence: CDR1 SGHDN, CDR2 FVKESK. This CDR3 is 16 amino acids long. Trimming shortened V by 2 bases and J by 1 base, and 15 bases separated the two germline ends.

Concerning this clonotype itself: A much larger clone lies one base from this, so it may be a read error. No conserved phenylalanine or tryptophan ends this CDR3, so it is likely a read error. The rearrangement uses TRBV6-2 or TRBV6-3 and TRBJ2-3; D call uncertain. Germline V gene data show CDR1 as MNHEY and CDR2 as SVGEGT. The CDR3 is 11 residues long. V was trimmed by 7 bases and J by 2 bases, leaving 4 bases between them. In DNA, the CDR3 is TGTGCCAGCACCAACACAGATACGCAGTATCTT. Translated: CASTNTDTQYL.

The chain recombines TRBV7-9 with TRBJ2-3, with unresolved D. The CDR3 extends over 12 amino acids. The V end lost 5 bases, the J end lost 10 bases, and 13 bases lay between the germline ends. The germline gives CDR1 SEHNR, CDR2 FQNEAQ (reference sequence). DNA for the CDR3: TGTGCCAGCAGCCCCCATGTGAGCCCGCAGTATTTT. Protein sequence: CASSPHVSPQYF.

This clonotype has a count of ten or more. The chain employs TRBV15 and TRBJ2-2; D is unresolved. Trimming removed 0 bases from V and 5 bases from J, with 7 bases in between. There are 14 residues in the CDR3. The germline V gene encodes CDR1 LNHNV and CDR2 YYDKDF (reference sequence). CDR3 sequence reads: CATSREVRTGELFF. The DNA for the CDR3 is TGTGCCACCAGCAGAGAGGTCCGAACCGGGGAGCTGTTTTTT.

As concerns this clonotype: A read error may produce the germline difference seen at one junction end. The CDR3 coding sequence is TGTGCCAGCAGTACAGAACGATTTCACTCCCAGCATTTCTTT. Its protein product is CASSTERFHSQHFF. The chain couples TRBV19 to TRBJ1-6; the D is unclear. This CDR3 contains 14 residues. Germline values: CDR1 LNHDA, CDR2 SQIVND (reference sequence).

The chain employs TRBV10-1 and TRBJ2-7, with 9 bases fitting TRBD1. There are 14 residues in the CDR3. J was trimmed by 5 bases and V by 5 bases; bases with no gene match: 7. Germline V lookup: CDR1 WNHNN, CDR2 SYGVQD (reference sequence). The CDR3 region has the DNA TGCGCCAGCAGTTCTCTGGACAGGGGCAACGAGCAGTACTTC. Its translation: CASSSLDRGNEQYF.